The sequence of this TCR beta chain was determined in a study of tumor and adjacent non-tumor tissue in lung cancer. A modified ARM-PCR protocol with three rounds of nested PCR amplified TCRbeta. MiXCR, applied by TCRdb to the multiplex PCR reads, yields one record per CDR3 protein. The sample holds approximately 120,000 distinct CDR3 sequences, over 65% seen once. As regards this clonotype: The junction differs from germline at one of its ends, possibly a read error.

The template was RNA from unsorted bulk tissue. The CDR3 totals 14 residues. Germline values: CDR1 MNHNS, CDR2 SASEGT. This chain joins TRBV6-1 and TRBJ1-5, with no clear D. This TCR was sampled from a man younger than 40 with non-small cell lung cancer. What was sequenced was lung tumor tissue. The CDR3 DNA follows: TGTGCCAGCATTGCTGAAGGCCCCAATCAGCCCCAGCGTTTT. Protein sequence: CASIAEGPNQPQRF.